A single sample is the source of the 12 T cell receptor beta chains below, sequenced in a study of response to subunit inactivated influenza vaccine. One entry per CDR3 protein, called by TCRdb with MiXCR from the RT-PCR reads. The sample contains fewer than 700,000 distinct CDR3 sequences, 13% of which appear only once. The material was PBMCs from blood, obtained about 40 days after vaccination. These receptors originate from a man aged 50 or older who received an inactivated influenza vaccine.

V is TRBV28 and J is TRBJ2-5, with 7 bases identical to TRBD1. This CDR3 has 17 amino acids. The germline gives CDR1 MDHEN, CDR2 SYDVKM. With V trimmed by 6 bases and J by 5 bases, 18 bases remained unmatched. The CDR3 sequence is CASSLTSHTGVGETQYF. The DNA for the CDR3 is TGTGCCAGCAGCCTAACCTCCCACACAGGGGTCGGCGAGACCCAGTACTTC.

This clonotype was detected many times. The rearrangement links TRBV28 to TRBJ2-5; a possible D gene is TRBD2 (6 bases). This CDR3 has 16 residues. Germline lookup yields CDR1 MDHEN and CDR2 SYDVKM. The ends were cut back, 6 bases at V and 4 bases at J, with 21 bases in the middle. The CDR3 sequence: CASSGAGPGRSETQYF. The CDR3 nucleotides are TGTGCCAGCAGCGGCGCAGGCCCAGGGAGGTCAGAGACCCAGTACTTC.

The J gene is TRBJ1-2, the V gene TRBV6-4; D gene ambiguous. There are 17 residues in the CDR3. The germline gives CDR1 MRHNA, CDR2 SNTAGT. V lost 3 bases and J lost 1, with 18 bases in between. This CDR3 is CASSDFGNGKLNYGYTF. The CDR3 bases are TGTGCCAGCAGTGATTTTGGGAACGGTAAACTTAACTATGGCTACACCTTC.

The rearrangement joins TRBV12-3 or TRBV12-4 to TRBJ1-1; the D gene is possibly TRBD1 (6 bases). The V and J ends lost 4 bases and 4 bases respectively, with 10 bases between them. The CDR3 covers 13 residues. The CDR3 sequence is CASSSGAGTEAFF. The CDR3 region has the DNA TGTGCCAGCAGTTCAGGGGCGGGCACTGAAGCTTTCTTT.

This clonotype was picked up many times. The CDR3 region has the DNA TGCGCCAGCAGCTTGGAACCTGGTCAGCCCCAGCATTTT. Translated: CASSLEPGQPQHF. The J gene is TRBJ1-5, the V gene TRBV5-1; no clear D. The CDR3 is 13 residues long. Trimming left V 0 bases short and J 6 bases short, with 7 bases between. Germline V CDR1 and CDR2: SGHRS, YFSETQ.

V usage is TRBV6-5 and J usage is TRBJ2-5; D gene unclear. The CDR3 contains 14 residues. Between the trimmed V and J ends, which lost 0 bases and 4 bases, there was a span of 9 bases. In germline, CDR1 is MNHEY, CDR2 SVGAGI. In DNA form, the CDR3 reads TGTGCCAGCAGTTACTCGAGAGTGCTAGAGACCCAGTACTTC. It yields the protein CASSYSRVLETQYF.

V gene TRBV12-3 or TRBV12-4 combines with J gene TRBJ1-2, with a possible D match to TRBD1 (5 bases). The CDR3 consists of 14 residues. V lost 5 bases, J lost 8 bases, and 18 bases lay in between. The CDR3 region is CASSPLGQGSGYTF. The CDR3 DNA follows: TGTGCCAGCAGTCCCCTGGGGCAGGGTAGCGGCTACACCTTC.

This clonotype was counted only a few times. The chain uses TRBV5-1 and TRBJ2-7, with unresolved D. Trimming stripped 4 bases from V and 5 bases from J, with 13 bases between. The CDR3 has 13 residues. CDR1 and CDR2 (germline): SGHRS, YFSETQ. Written as DNA, the CDR3 is TGCGCCAGCAGCGCCTCGAATCAGGACGAGCAGTACTTC. The encoded protein is CASSASNQDEQYF. Variable domain in full (rest from reference TRBV5-1 and TRBJ2-7): KAGVTQTPRYLIKTRGQQVTLSCSPISGHRSVSWYQQTPGQGLQFLFEYFSETQRNKGNFPGRFSGRQFSNSRSEMNVSTLELGDSALYLCASSASNQDEQYFGPGTRLTVT.

This chain links TRBV2 with TRBJ2-5; D not resolved. V was pared by 2 bases and J by 3 bases, with 7 bases between. The CDR3 contains 13 residues. The germline V gene encodes CDR1 SNHLY and CDR2 FYNNEI. CDR3 DNA: TGTGCCAGCAGTGAACACAGCAAAGAGACCCAGTACTTC. It codes for CASSEHSKETQYF. The variable domain in full, completed from reference TRBV2 and TRBJ2-5, reads EPEVTQTPSHQVTQMGQEVILRCVPISNHLYFYWYRQILGQKVEFLVSFYNNEISEKSEIFDDQFSVERPDGSNFTLKIRSTKLEDSAMYFCASSEHSKETQYFGPGTRLLVL.

This clonotype was found many times. V is TRBV12-3 or TRBV12-4 and J is TRBJ2-1, with D possibly matching TRBD2 (5 bases). The CDR3 spans 16 residues. The V gene lost 3 bases and the J gene lost 7 bases, with 19 bases spanning the gap. CDR3 bases: TGTGCCAGCAGTTTCCGCCCGGGAACCCTTGGGAATGAGCAGTTCTTC. It encodes CASSFRPGTLGNEQFF.

This clonotype was seen at least ten times. The genes are TRBV10-3 and TRBJ2-1, with D perhaps TRBD1 or TRBD2 (5 bases each). The germline V gene encodes CDR1 ENHRY and CDR2 SYGVKD. The CDR3 is 13 amino acids. V gave up 8 bases and J gave up 7 bases, with 15 bases separating them. The CDR3 reads CAIGDGGRNEQFF. In DNA, the CDR3 is TGTGCCATCGGGGATGGGGGAAGGAATGAGCAGTTCTTC.

The genes are TRBV20-1 and TRBJ2-3; the D gene is possibly TRBD1 (6 bases). The CDR3 loop spans 14 amino acids. V lost 5 bases and J lost 7, with 19 bases in between. The germline gives CDR1 DFQATT, CDR2 SNEGSKA (reference sequence). In DNA, the CDR3 is TGCAGTGCTTTTGAGTTGGGGGCAGGGAATACGCAGTATTTT. The encoded protein is CSAFELGAGNTQYF.